Listed below are T cell receptor beta chains from one sample, sequenced in a study of blood T cell repertoires in COVID-19. The repertoire was sequenced with immunoSEQ multiplex PCR; TCRdb's copy has only in-frame clones and lacks some. The data show roughly 84,000 clones, roughly 80% seen once. The sample consisted of peripheral blood. All receptors derive from a woman older than 75 with acute or convalescent COVID-19. The CDR3 runs from the conserved cysteine through the conserved F or W. D genes are given only for firm matches. Not all rows give a size; the values are once, few, many and, for expanded clones, a class.

>TRBJ2-1|TRBV7-2|-|-
CASSQRLIPEQFF
TGTGCCAGCAGCCAGAGACTGATCCCTGAGCAGTTCTTC
>TRBJ2-7|TRBV3-1/TRBV3-2|-|-
CASSQAHSQQYF
TGTGCCAGCAGCCAGGCCCATAGCCAGCAGTACTTC
>TRBJ1-2|TRBV5-4|-|TRBD1
CASSDDRARGYTF
TGTGCCAGCAGCGACGACAGGGCCCGTGGCTACACCTTC
>TRBJ2-1|TRBV18|-|TRBD1
CASSRGQGATNEQFF
TGTGCCAGCTCACGCGGACAGGGGGCCACCAATGAGCAGTTCTTC
>TRBJ2-5|TRBV30|-|TRBD2
CAWSGERGLTQYF
TGTGCCTGGAGTGGCGAGCGGGGGTTGACCCAGTACTTC
>TRBJ1-5|TRBV18|-|-
CASSPLSGKQPQHF
TGTGCCAGCTCACCATTGTCAGGGAAGCAGCCCCAGCATTTT
>TRBJ2-7|TRBV29-1|-|TRBD1
CSALTGGPYEQYF
TGCAGCGCACTGACAGGGGGCCCCTACGAGCAGTACTTC
>TRBJ1-2|TRBV6-5|-|TRBD1
CASSYSGQGGGYTF
TGTGCCAGCAGTTACTCCGGACAGGGAGGAGGCTACACCTTC
>TRBJ1-6|TRBV19|-|-
CASSLAELDRSPLHF
TGTGCCAGTAGTTTAGCGGAGTTAGACCGTTCACCCCTCCACTTT
>TRBJ2-2|TRBV7-2|-|TRBD1
CASSLGTGGLVTGELFF
TGTGCCAGCAGCTTAGGTACAGGGGGCTTGGTGACCGGGGAGCTGTTTTTT
>TRBJ1-2|TRBV2|-|-
CASRQYGIFYGYTF
TGTGCCAGCAGACAGTACGGGATCTTCTATGGCTACACCTTC
>TRBJ1-1|TRBV3-1/TRBV3-2|-|TRBD1
CASSPSDRAENTEAFF
TGTGCCAGCAGCCCGTCGGACAGGGCGGAAAACACTGAAGCTTTCTTT
>TRBJ2-7|TRBV6-2/TRBV6-3|-|TRBD1
CASSYPTTGGGVYEQYF
TGTGCCAGCAGTTACCCGACGACAGGGGGCGGCGTGTACGAGCAGTACTTC
>TRBJ1-4|TRBV19|-|-
CASSKRTGPINEKLFF
TGTGCCAGTAGTAAGAGAACAGGGCCAATTAATGAAAAACTGTTTTTT
>TRBJ1-5|TRBV19|-|-
CASSMRMGNQPQHF
TGTGCCAGTAGTATGCGGATGGGCAATCAGCCCCAGCATTTT
>TRBJ1-1|TRBV7-9|-|TRBD1
CASSSGTGVNTEAFF
TGTGCCAGCAGCTCCGGGACAGGGGTGAACACTGAAGCTTTCTTT
>TRBJ1-3|TRBV12-5|-|-
CASGSTITVNTIYF
TGTGCTAGTGGATCCACCATCACAGTAAACACCATATATTTT
>TRBJ1-4|TRBV4-1|-|TRBD1
CASSSRKDREEKLFF
TGCGCCAGCAGCTCCCGGAAGGACAGGGAAGAAAAACTGTTTTTT
>TRBJ2-2|TRBV30|-|TRBD1
CAWSGIKQGTTGELFF
TGTGCCTGGAGTGGAATTAAACAGGGGACCACCGGGGAGCTGTTTTTT
>TRBJ1-6|TRBV6-1|-|-
CASSEMEGFNSPLHF
TGTGCCAGCAGTGAAATGGAGGGGTTCAATTCACCCCTCCACTTT
>TRBJ1-1|TRBV6-5|-|TRBD1
CASSYRRQGSTEAFF
TGTGCCAGCAGTTACCGACGACAGGGGAGCACTGAAGCTTTCTTT
>TRBJ2-5|TRBV5-6|once|TRBD1
CASSLEAGAGGAEETQYF
TGTGCCAGCAGCTTGGAAGCTGGGGCAGGGGGCGCGGAAGAGACCCAGTACTTC
>TRBJ2-1|TRBV3-1/TRBV3-2|-|-
CASSPRSAGRRNEQFF
TGTGCCAGCAGTCCAAGAAGTGCAGGGAGGAGGAATGAGCAGTTCTTC
>TRBJ2-3|TRBV7-6|-|-
CASSFSGDTDTQYF
TGTGCCAGCAGCTTCTCGGGGGACACAGATACGCAGTATTTT
>TRBJ1-6|TRBV5-4|-|-
CASSPGGRSSYNSPLHF
TGTGCCAGCAGTCCCGGAGGGAGGAGCTCCTATAATTCACCCCTCCACTTT
>TRBJ1-4|TRBV19|-|TRBD1
CASSTSVQGALGYEKLFF
TGTGCCAGTAGTACCTCAGTACAGGGGGCCTTGGGTTATGAAAAACTGTTTTTT
>TRBJ1-1|TRBV19|-|TRBD1
CASRGQGLTTEAFF
TGTGCCAGTAGGGGACAGGGGCTTACTACTGAAGCTTTCTTT
>TRBJ2-3|TRBV19|few|-
CASSIQGTDTQYF
TGTGCCAGTAGTATACAGGGAACAGATACGCAGTATTTT
>TRBJ1-5|TRBV15|-|-
CATSRQQGPQPQHF
TGTGCCACCAGCAGGCAACAGGGACCTCAGCCCCAGCATTTT
>TRBJ2-3|TRBV7-2|-|TRBD1
CASSSRDRVWDTQYF
TGTGCCAGCAGCTCCCGGGACAGGGTATGGGATACGCAGTATTTT
>TRBJ2-7|TRBV5-1|-|TRBD2
CASSLALAGVPYEQYF
TGCGCCAGCAGCTTGGCTCTAGCGGGGGTACCCTACGAGCAGTACTTC
>TRBJ1-6|TRBV5-1|-|-
CASSLGQNNSPLHF
TGCGCCAGCAGCTTAGGACAGAATAATTCACCCCTCCACTTT
>TRBJ1-2|TRBV6-5|few|-
CASSYSRGLYGYTF
TGTGCCAGCAGTTATTCCCGGGGACTCTATGGCTACACCTTC
>TRBJ2-7|TRBV6-2/TRBV6-3|-|TRBD1
CASSGYRDRGRDEQYF
TGTGCCAGCAGTGGCTACCGGGACAGGGGGCGCGACGAGCAGTACTTC
>TRBJ1-3|TRBV7-9|-|-
CASSFGQASSGNTIYF
TGTGCCAGCAGCTTTGGGCAGGCAAGCTCTGGAAACACCATATATTTT
>TRBJ2-1|TRBV5-1|-|TRBD1
CASSPDRTSYNEQFF
TGCGCCAGCAGCCCGGACAGGACCTCCTACAATGAGCAGTTCTTC